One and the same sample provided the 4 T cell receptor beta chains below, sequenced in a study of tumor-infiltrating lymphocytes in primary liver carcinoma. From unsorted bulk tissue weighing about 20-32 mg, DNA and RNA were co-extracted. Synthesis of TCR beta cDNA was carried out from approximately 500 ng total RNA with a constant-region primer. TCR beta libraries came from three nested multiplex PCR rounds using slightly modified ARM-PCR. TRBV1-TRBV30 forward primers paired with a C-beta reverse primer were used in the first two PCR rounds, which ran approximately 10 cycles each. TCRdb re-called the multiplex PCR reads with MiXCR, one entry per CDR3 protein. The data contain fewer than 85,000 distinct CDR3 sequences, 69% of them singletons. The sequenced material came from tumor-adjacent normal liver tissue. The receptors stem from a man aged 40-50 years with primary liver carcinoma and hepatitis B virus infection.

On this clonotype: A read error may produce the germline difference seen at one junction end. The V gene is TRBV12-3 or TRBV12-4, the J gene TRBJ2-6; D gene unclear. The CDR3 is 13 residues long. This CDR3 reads CTSSPFGANVLTF. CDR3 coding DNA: TGTACCAGCAGCCCCTTTGGGGCCAACGTCCTGACTTTC.

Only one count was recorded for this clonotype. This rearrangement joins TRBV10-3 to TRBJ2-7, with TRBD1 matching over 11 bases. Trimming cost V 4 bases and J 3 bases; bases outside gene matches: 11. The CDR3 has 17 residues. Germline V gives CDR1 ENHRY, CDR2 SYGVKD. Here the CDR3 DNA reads TGTGCCATCAGTGGGGGACAGGGGGTCCCAAAAGACTACGAGCAGTACTTC. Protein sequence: CAISGGQGVPKDYEQYF.

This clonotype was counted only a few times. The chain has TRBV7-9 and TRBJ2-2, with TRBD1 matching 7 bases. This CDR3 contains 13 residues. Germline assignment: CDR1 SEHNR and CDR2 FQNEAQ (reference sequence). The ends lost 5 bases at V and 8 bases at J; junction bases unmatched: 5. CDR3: CASSDRVAGELFF. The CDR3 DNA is TGTGCCAGCAGCGACAGGGTAGCGGGGGAGCTGTTTTTT. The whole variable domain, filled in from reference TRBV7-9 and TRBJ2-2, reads DTGVSQNPRHKITKRGQNVTFRCDPISEHNRLYWYRQTLGQGPEFLTYFQNEAQLEKSRLLSDRFSAERPKGSFSTLEIQRTEQGDSAMYLCASSDRVAGELFFGEGSRLTVL.

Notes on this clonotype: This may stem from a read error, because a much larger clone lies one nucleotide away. CDR3 in amino acids: CAWSSVGRGSYEQYF. For the CDR3, the DNA is TGTGCCTGGAGTTCAGTTGGGCGGGGCTCCTACGAGCAGTACTTC. The chain employs TRBV30 and TRBJ2-7; maybe TRBD2 (6 bases). CDR3 length equals 15 residues. Germline values: CDR1 GTSNPN, CDR2 SVGIG (reference sequence). V lost 2 bases and J lost 0, with 14 bases in between.